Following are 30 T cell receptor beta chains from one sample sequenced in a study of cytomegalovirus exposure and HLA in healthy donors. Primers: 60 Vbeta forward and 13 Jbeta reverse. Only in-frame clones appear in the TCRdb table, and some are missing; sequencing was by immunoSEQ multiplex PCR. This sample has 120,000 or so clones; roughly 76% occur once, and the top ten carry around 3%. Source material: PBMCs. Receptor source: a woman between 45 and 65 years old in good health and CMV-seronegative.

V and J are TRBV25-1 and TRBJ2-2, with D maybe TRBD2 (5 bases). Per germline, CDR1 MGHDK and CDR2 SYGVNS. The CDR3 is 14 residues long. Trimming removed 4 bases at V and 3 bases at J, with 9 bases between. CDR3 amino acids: CASSALADTGELFF. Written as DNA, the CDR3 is TGTGCCAGCAGTGCGCTAGCAGACACCGGGGAGCTGTTTTTT.

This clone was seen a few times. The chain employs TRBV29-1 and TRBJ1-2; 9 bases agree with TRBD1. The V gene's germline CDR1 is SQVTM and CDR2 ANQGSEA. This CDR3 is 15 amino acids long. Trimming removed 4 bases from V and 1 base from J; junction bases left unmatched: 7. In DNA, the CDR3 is TGCAGCGTTGGGGGACAGGGCTCAATTAACTATGGCTACACCTTC. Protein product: CSVGGQGSINYGYTF.

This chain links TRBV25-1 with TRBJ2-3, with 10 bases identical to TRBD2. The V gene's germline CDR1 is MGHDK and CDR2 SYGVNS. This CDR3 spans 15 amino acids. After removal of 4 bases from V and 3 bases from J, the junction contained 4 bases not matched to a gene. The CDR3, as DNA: TGTGCCAGCAGTGTAGCTAGCGGGAGTACAGATACGCAGTATTTT. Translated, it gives CASSVASGSTDTQYF.

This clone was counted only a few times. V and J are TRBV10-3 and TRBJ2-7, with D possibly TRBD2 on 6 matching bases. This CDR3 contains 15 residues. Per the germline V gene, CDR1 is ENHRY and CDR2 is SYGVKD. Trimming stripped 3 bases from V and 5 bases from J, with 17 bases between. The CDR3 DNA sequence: TGTGCCATCAGTGAACCGACTCGGTCGGGAGACGAGCAGTACTTC. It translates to CAISEPTRSGDEQYF.

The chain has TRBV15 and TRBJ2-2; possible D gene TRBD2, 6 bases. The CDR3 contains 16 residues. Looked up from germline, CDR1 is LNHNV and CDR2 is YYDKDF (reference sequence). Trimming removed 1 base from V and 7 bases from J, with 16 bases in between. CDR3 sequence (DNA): TGTGCCACCAGCAGAGTTCGTTTAGCGGATGGCGGGGAGCTGTTTTTT. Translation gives CATSRVRLADGGELFF.

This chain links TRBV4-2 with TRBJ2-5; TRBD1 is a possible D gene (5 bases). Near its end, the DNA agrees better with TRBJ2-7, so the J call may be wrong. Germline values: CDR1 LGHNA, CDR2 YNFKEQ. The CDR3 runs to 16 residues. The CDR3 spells CASSQEGADNSYEQYF. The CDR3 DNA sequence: TGTGCCAGCAGCCAAGAAGGTGCGGACAACTCCTACGAGCAGTACTTC.

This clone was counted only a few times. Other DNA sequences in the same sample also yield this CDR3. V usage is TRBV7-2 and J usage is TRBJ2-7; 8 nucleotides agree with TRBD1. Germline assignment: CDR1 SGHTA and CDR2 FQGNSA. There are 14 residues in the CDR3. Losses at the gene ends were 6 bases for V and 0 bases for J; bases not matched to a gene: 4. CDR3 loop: CASRSGTGSYEQYF. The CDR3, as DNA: TGTGCCAGCAGATCCGGGACAGGCTCCTACGAGCAGTACTTC.

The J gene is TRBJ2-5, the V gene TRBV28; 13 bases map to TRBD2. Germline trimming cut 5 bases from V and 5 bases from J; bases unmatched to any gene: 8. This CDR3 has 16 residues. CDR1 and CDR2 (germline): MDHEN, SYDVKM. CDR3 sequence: CASSELLAGGKETQYF. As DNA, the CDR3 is TGTGCCAGCAGTGAGTTACTAGCGGGAGGGAAGGAGACCCAGTACTTC.

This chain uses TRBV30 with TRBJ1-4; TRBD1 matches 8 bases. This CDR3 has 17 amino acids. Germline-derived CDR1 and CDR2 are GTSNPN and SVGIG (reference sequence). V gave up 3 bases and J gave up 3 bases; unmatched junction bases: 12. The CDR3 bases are TGTGCCTGGAGACTGCGGACAGGGAGTCGGGCTAATGAAAAACTGTTTTTT. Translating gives CAWRLRTGSRANEKLFF.

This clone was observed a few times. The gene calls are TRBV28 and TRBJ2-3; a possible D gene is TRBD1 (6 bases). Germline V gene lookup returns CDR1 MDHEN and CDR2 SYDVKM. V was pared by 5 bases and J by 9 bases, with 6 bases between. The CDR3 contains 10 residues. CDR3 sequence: CASSRGTQYF. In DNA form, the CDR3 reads TGTGCCAGCAGTAGGGGGACGCAGTATTTT.

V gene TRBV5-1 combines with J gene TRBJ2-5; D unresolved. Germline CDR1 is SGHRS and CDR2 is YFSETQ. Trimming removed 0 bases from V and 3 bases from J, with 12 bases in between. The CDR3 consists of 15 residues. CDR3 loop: CASSLVFLREETQYF. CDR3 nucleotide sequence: TGCGCCAGCAGCTTGGTATTTTTACGGGAAGAGACCCAGTACTTC.

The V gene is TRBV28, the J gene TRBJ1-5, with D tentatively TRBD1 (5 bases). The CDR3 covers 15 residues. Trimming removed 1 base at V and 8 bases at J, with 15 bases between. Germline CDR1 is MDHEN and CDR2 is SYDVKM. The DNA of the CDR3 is TGTGCCAGCAGTTTATCAAGGGGCCCCGACGAGCCCCAGCATTTT. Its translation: CASSLSRGPDEPQHF.

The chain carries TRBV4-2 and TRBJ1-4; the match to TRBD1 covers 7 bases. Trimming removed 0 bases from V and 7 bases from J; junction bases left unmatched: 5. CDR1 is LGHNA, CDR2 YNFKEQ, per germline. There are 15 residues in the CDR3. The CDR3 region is CASSQDQGVSEKLFF. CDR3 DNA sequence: TGTGCCAGCAGCCAAGATCAGGGGGTATCTGAAAAACTGTTTTTT.

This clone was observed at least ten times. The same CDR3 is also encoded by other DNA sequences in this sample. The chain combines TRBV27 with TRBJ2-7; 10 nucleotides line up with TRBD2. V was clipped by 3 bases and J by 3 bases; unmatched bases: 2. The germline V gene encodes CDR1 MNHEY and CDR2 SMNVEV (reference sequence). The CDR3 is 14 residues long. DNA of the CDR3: TGTGCCAGCAGTTTGAGACTAGCGGGCTACGAGCAGTACTTC. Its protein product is CASSLRLAGYEQYF.

The CDR3 bases are TGCGCCAGCAGCCAGAGTGGGGCAGGGGGTGTGTACGAGCAGTACTTC. Its protein product is CASSQSGAGGVYEQYF. The chain couples TRBV4-3 to TRBJ2-7; 7 bases agree with TRBD1. V lost 3 bases, J lost 4 bases, and 12 bases stayed unmatched. CDR3 length: 16 residues. Germline CDR1 LGHNA, CDR2 YSLEER.

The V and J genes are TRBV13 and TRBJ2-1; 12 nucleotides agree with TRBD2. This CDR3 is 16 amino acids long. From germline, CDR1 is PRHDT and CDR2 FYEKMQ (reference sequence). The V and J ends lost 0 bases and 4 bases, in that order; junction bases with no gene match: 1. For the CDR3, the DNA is TGTGCCAGCAGCTTAGGGGGACTAGCGGGTTACAATGAGCAGTTCTTC. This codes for CASSLGGLAGYNEQFF.

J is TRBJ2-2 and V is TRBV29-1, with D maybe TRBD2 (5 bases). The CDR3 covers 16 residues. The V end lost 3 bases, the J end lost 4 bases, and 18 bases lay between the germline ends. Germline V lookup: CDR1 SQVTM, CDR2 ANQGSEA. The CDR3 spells CSVDERTHGGTGELFF. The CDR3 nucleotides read TGCAGCGTTGACGAGCGGACCCACGGAGGCACCGGGGAGCTGTTTTTT.

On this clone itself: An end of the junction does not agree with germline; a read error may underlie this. The CDR3 loop is CSSSRPRSGSDEQYF. The CDR3, as DNA: TGTTCCAGCAGCCGTCCCAGGTCGGGGTCCGACGAGCAGTACTTC. The V gene is TRBV7-9, the J gene TRBJ2-7, with D possibly being TRBD2 (5 bases). Per the germline V gene, CDR1 is SEHNR and CDR2 is FQNEAQ (reference sequence). CDR3 size: 15 residues.

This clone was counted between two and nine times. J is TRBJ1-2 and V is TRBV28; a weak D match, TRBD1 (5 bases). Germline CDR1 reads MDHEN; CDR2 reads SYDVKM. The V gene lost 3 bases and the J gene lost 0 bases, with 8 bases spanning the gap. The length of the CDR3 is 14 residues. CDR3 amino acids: CASSFGGSNYGYTF. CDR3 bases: TGTGCCAGCAGTTTCGGGGGATCTAACTATGGCTACACCTTC.

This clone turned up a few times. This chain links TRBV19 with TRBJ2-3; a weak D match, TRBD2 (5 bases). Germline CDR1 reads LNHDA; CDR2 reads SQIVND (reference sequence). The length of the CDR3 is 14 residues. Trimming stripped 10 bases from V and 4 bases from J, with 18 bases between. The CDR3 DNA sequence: TGTGCCACGAGGATGGTTGGGAGTGCAGATACGCAGTATTTT. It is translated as CATRMVGSADTQYF.

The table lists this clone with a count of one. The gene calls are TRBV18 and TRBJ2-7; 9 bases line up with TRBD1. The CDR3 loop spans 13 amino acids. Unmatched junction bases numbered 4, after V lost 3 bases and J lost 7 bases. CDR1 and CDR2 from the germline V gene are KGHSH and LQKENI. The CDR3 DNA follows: TGTGCCAGCTCACCGGGACAGGGAAGGGAGCAGTACTTC. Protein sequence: CASSPGQGREQYF.

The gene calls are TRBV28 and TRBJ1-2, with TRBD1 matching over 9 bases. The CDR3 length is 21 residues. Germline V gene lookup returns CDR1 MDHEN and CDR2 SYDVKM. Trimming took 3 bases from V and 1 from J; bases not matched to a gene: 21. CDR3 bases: TGTGCCAGCAGTTTCTTTCCCCCTTTATGGGGACAGGGAAACCTTAACTATGGCTACACCTTC. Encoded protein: CASSFFPPLWGQGNLNYGYTF.

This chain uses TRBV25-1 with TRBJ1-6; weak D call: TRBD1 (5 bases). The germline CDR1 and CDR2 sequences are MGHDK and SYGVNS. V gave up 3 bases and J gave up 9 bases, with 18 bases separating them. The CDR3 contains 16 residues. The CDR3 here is CASSDPGQGESSPLHF. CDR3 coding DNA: TGTGCCAGCAGTGACCCCGGGCAGGGTGAAAGTTCACCCCTCCACTTT.

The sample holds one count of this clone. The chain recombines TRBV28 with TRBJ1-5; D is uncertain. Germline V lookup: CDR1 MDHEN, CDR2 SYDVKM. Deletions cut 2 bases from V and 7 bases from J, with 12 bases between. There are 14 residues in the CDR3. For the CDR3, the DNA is TGTGCCAGCAGTTTACCGGGAAGGAGCCAGCCCCAGCATTTT. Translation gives CASSLPGRSQPQHF.

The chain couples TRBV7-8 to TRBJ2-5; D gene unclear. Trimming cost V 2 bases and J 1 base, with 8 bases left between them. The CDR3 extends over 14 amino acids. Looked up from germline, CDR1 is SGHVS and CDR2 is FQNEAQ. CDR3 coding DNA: TGTGCCAGCAGCTTAATTCGAGTCCAAGAGACCCAGTACTTC. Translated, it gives CASSLIRVQETQYF.

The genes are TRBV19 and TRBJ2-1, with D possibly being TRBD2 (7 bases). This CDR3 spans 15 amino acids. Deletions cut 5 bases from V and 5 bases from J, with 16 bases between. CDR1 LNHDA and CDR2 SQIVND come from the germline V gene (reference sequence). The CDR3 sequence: CASSGGAAGDNEQFF. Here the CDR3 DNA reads TGTGCCAGTAGTGGGGGGGCGGCCGGGGACAATGAGCAGTTCTTC.

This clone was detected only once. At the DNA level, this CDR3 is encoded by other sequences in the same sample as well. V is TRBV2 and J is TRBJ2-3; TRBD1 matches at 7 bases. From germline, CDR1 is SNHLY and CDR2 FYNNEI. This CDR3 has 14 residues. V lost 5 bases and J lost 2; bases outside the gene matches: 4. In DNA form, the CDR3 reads TGTGCCAGCAGTCGCGACAGGGCCACAGATACGCAGTATTTT. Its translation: CASSRDRATDTQYF.

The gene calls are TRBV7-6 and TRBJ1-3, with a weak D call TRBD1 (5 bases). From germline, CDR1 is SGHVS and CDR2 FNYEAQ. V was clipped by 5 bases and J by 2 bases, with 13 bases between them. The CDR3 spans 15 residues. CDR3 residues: CASSRGPGTGNTIYF. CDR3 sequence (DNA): TGTGCCAGCAGCCGTGGTCCAGGGACTGGAAACACCATATATTTT.

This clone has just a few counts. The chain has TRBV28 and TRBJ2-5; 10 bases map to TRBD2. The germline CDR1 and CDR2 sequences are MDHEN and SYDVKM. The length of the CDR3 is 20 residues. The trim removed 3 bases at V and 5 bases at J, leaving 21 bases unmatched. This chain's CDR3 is CASSFGGLWTSGTSWETQYF. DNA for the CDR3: TGTGCCAGCAGTTTTGGAGGTTTATGGACTAGCGGCACGTCCTGGGAGACCCAGTACTTC.

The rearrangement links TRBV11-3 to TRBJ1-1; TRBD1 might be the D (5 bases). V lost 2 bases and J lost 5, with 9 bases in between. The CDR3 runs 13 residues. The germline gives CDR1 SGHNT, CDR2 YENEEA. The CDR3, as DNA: TGTGCCAGCAGCTTAATACGGGGGACTGAAGCTTTCTTT. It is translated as CASSLIRGTEAFF. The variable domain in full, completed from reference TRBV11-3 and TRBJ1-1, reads EAGVVQSPRYKIIEKKQPVAFWCNPISGHNTLYWYLQNLGQGPELLIRYENEEAVDDSQLPKDRFSAERLKGVDSTLKIQPAELGDSAVYLCASSLIRGTEAFFGQGTRLTVV.